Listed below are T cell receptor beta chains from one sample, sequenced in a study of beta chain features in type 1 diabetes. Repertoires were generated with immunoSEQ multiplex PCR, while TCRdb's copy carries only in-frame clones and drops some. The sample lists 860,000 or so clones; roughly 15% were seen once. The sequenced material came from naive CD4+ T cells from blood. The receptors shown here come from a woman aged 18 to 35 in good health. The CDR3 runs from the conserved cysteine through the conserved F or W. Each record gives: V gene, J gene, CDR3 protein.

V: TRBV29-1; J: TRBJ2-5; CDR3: CSVEDGAGGPPGTQYF
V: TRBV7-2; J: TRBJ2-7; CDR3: CASSLVGGPSYEQYF
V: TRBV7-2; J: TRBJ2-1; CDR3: CASSPYDRINEQFF
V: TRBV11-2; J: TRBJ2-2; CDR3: CASSTDRVTGELFF
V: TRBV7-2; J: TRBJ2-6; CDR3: CASSSGRGNGANVLTF
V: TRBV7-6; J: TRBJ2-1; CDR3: CASSPQRTSGKYNEQFF
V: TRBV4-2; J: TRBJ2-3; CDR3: CASSQVIFEETQYF
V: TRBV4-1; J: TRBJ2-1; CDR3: CASSQPLRAGYNEQFF
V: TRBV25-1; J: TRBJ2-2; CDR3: CASRELTGELFF
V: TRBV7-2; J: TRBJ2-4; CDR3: CASSLSGGGSKNIQYF
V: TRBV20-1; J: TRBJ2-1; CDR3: CSATRGGSQFF
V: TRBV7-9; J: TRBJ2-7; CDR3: CASSGQDSYEQYF